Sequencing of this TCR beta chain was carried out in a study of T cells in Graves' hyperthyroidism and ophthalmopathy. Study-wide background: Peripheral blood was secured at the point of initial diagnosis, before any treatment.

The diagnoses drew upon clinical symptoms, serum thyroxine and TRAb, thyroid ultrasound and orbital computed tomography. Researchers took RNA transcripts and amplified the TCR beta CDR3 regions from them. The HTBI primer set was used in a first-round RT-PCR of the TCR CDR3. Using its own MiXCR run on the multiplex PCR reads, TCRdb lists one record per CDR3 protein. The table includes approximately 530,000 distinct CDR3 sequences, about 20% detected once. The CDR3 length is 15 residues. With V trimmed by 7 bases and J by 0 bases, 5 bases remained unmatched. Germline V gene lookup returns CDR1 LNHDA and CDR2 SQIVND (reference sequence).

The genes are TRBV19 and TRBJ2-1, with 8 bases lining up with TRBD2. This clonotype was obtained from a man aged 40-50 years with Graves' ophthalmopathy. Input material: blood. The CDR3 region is CASKPGTSSYNEQFF. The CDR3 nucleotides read TGTGCCAGTAAACCCGGGACTAGCTCCTACAATGAGCAGTTCTTC. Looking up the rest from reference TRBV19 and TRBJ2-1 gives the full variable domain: DGGITQSPKYLFRKEGQNVTLSCEQNLNHDAMYWYRQDPGQGLRLIYYSQIVNDFQKGDIAEGYSVSREKKESFPLTVTSAQKNPTAFYLCASKPGTSSYNEQFFGPGTRLTVL.